The 7 T cell receptor beta chains below all came from one sample that was sequenced in a study of blood T cell repertoires in COVID-19 (dated by TCRdb to 2019 to 2021). The protocol used for the library was the immunoSEQ multiplex PCR assay. TCRdb carries this immuneACCESS record with in-frame sequences only. Its versions omit some clonotypes, under half of them owing to an unresolved V gene in the studies checked, with the rest unexplained. The sample data list around 400,000 clones, and around 87% of these were observed just once. Approximately 2.5% of the sample lies in the top ten. Sequenced: peripheral blood. Every receptor here comes from a woman aged 55-69 years with COVID-19, enrolled during active disease.

The CDR3 here is CASRLTGTDTQYF. DNA for the CDR3: TGCGCCAGCAGATTAACAGGGACAGATACGCAGTATTTT. The rearrangement links TRBV5-1 to TRBJ2-3; maybe TRBD1 (6 bases). Looked up from germline, CDR1 is SGHRS and CDR2 is YFSETQ. V shed 5 bases and J shed 3 bases, with 10 bases lying between them. CDR3 length equals 13 residues. Based on the CDR3 plus reference TRBV5-1 and TRBJ2-3, the full variable domain is KAGVTQTPRYLIKTRGQQVTLSCSPISGHRSVSWYQQTPGQGLQFLFEYFSETQRNKGNFPGRFSGRQFSNSRSEMNVSTLELGDSALYLCASRLTGTDTQYFGPGTRLTVL.

The chain recombines TRBV5-4 with TRBJ2-3; 8 bases are shared with TRBD1. This CDR3 region has 16 residues. Germline V gives CDR1 SGHNT, CDR2 YYREEE (reference sequence). The ends lost 0 bases at V and 5 bases at J; junction bases unmatched: 8. CDR3 loop: CASSLAPGQGEDTQYF. For the CDR3, the DNA is TGTGCCAGCAGCTTGGCCCCCGGACAGGGAGAAGATACGCAGTATTTT.

J is TRBJ1-6 and V is TRBV27; 7 bases map to TRBD1. Trimming removed 2 bases from V and 0 bases from J; junction bases left unmatched: 7. The CDR3 length is 18 residues. Germline lookup yields CDR1 MNHEY and CDR2 SMNVEV (reference sequence). The CDR3 bases are TGTGCCAGCAGTTTACAGGGACAGACATACTCCTATAATTCACCCCTCCACTTT. This gives the protein CASSLQGQTYSYNSPLHF.

This sequence joins TRBV7-3 and TRBJ2-7, with D tentatively TRBD1 (6 bases). Germline CDR1 is SGHTA and CDR2 is FQGTGA. The length of the CDR3 is 15 residues. The ends were cut back, 1 base at V and 6 bases at J, with 16 bases in the middle. CDR3: CASSLNGQGLSEQYF. For the CDR3, the DNA is TGTGCCAGCAGCTTAAACGGCCAGGGGTTAAGCGAGCAGTACTTC.

This chain links TRBV18 with TRBJ1-2; D ambiguous. The germline V gene encodes CDR1 KGHSH and CDR2 LQKENI. V gave up 4 bases and J gave up 4 bases, with 7 bases separating them. CDR3 length: 12 residues. The CDR3 nucleotides are TGTGCCAGCTCACTCGAGCCCTATGGCTACACCTTC. Amino acid sequence: CASSLEPYGYTF. Full variable domain (remainder filled in from reference TRBV18 and TRBJ1-2): NAGVMQNPRHLVRRRGQEARLRCSPMKGHSHVYWYRQLPEEGLKFMVYLQKENIIDESGMPKERFSAEFPKEGPSILRIQQVVRGDSAAYFCASSLEPYGYTFGSGTRLTVV.

As DNA, the CDR3 is TGTGCCAGTAGTGAGTTGACCGGCGGGGTCAAAAACATTCAGTACTTC. This gives the protein CASSELTGGVKNIQYF. This sequence joins TRBV19 and TRBJ2-4, with TRBD2 as a possible D gene (6 bases). V gave up 5 bases and J gave up 3 bases, with 17 bases separating them. Germline lookup yields CDR1 LNHDA and CDR2 SQIVND (reference sequence). CDR3 length: 16 residues.

The chain joins TRBV7-9 to TRBJ1-2; no definite D call. This CDR3 has 13 amino acids. Per the germline V gene, CDR1 is SEHNR and CDR2 is FQNEAQ (reference sequence). The V and J ends lost 0 bases and 6 bases respectively, with 8 bases between them. CDR3 in amino acids: CASSLAGVNGYTF. CDR3 bases: TGTGCCAGCAGCTTAGCCGGGGTAAATGGCTACACCTTC.